These 12 T cell receptor beta chains came from one sample sequenced in a study of T-cell memory formation after mild COVID-19. TCRdb used MiXCR to reprocess the 5' RACE reads, holding one entry per CDR3 protein. The sample has roughly 110,000 distinct CDR3 sequences; roughly 12% are singletons. Input material: PBMCs or a T cell subset sorted from them (not recorded which). Every receptor here comes from an adult woman who had mild COVID-19 (a few samples of this study predate the infection). Cell type and time point are not known.

This clonotype was seen a few times. The chain uses TRBV5-5 and TRBJ2-1; 13 bases fit TRBD2. There are 15 residues in the CDR3. The ends lost 3 bases at V and 8 bases at J; junction bases unmatched: 5. CDR1 is SGHKS and CDR2 is YYEKEE in the germline V gene (reference sequence). DNA of the CDR3: TGTGCCAGCAGCTGGGGACTAGCGGGGCACGATGAGCAGTTCTTC. Its translation: CASSWGLAGHDEQFF.

A word on this clonotype: The junction differs from germline at one of its ends, possibly a read error. V is TRBV5-1 and J is TRBJ2-1, with D possibly matching TRBD1 (7 bases). The germline CDR1 and CDR2 sequences are SGHRS and YFSETQ. The CDR3 extends over 14 amino acids. The DNA for the CDR3 is TGCGACAGCAGGGGGGACTCTACCTACAATGAGCAGTTCTTC. Its protein is CDSRGDSTYNEQFF.

The gene calls are TRBV11-2 and TRBJ2-3; 10 nucleotides line up with TRBD2. Looked up from germline, CDR1 is SGHAT and CDR2 is FQNNGV. CDR3 length: 15 amino acids. The trim removed 3 bases at V and 1 base at J, leaving 1 base unmatched. Written as DNA, the CDR3 is TGTGCCAGCAGCTTTCTAGCGGGAGGCACAGATACGCAGTATTTT. Its translation: CASSFLAGGTDTQYF.

In its sample, this clonotype was seen a few times. A junction end diverges from the germline sequence, so it may reflect a read error. The V and J genes are TRBV7-2 and TRBJ2-2; D possibly corresponds to TRBD1 (6 bases). The CDR3 runs 18 residues. Per the germline V gene, CDR1 is SGHTA and CDR2 is FQGNSA. The CDR3 protein is CASSPIPPGVGSTGELFF. The CDR3 bases are TGTGCAAGCAGCCCCATCCCGCCAGGGGTTGGGAGCACCGGGGAGCTGTTTTTT.

The rearrangement joins TRBV12-3 or TRBV12-4 to TRBJ2-7; the match to TRBD1 covers 9 bases. This CDR3 spans 12 amino acids. The V and J ends lost 10 bases and 7 bases, in that order; junction bases with no gene match: 8. The CDR3 here is CATRTGAGEQYF. CDR3 in DNA: TGTGCCACCCGGACAGGGGCAGGGGAGCAGTACTTC.

This clonotype has only one observation. The chain joins TRBV6-2 or TRBV6-3 to TRBJ2-2; D is perhaps TRBD1 (6 bases). The V end was cut by 6 bases, the J end by 5 bases, with 16 bases between. The CDR3 totals 15 residues. The germline V gene encodes CDR1 MNHEY and CDR2 SVGEGT. CDR3: CASSSLRGITGELFF. The DNA of the CDR3 is TGTGCCAGCAGCTCCCTCAGGGGAATTACCGGGGAGCTGTTTTTT.

This clonotype occurred a few times. V gene TRBV7-9 combines with J gene TRBJ1-1; D not certain. The CDR3 is 12 amino acids. V was cut by 2 bases and J by 10 bases, with 11 bases left in between. Germline values: CDR1 SEHNR, CDR2 FQNEAQ (reference sequence). The CDR3 nucleotides are TGTGCCAGCAGCTTAAATCAGGAGGGAGCTTTCTTT. This translates into CASSLNQEGAFF.

The chain recombines TRBV2 with TRBJ2-7; D ambiguous. CDR3 length equals 14 residues. V was pared by 2 bases and J by 3 bases, with 11 bases between. In germline, CDR1 is SNHLY, CDR2 FYNNEI. For the CDR3, the DNA is TGTGCCAGCAGTGAACAGGTCATGGGCTACGAGCAGTACTTC. Translation: CASSEQVMGYEQYF.

This clonotype was seen more than once but under ten times. The genes are TRBV2 and TRBJ2-7; D tentatively fits TRBD1 or TRBD2 (5 bases each). V was cut by 6 bases and J by 2 bases, with 17 bases left in between. The germline V gene encodes CDR1 SNHLY and CDR2 FYNNEI. The CDR3 is 15 residues long. The DNA of the CDR3 is TGTGCCAGCAGGGAACCGGGACGGACAACCTACGAGCAGTACTTC. Amino acid sequence: CASREPGRTTYEQYF.

The sample holds a few counts of this clonotype. This chain links TRBV2 with TRBJ1-6; TRBD1 is a possible D gene (5 bases). In germline, CDR1 is SNHLY, CDR2 FYNNEI. Trimming shortened V by 7 bases and J by 7 bases, and 17 bases separated the two germline ends. There are 15 residues in the CDR3. The chain's CDR3 is CASTPGPSGNSPLHF. The CDR3 nucleotides are TGTGCCAGCACCCCGGGCCCCTCAGGGAATTCACCCCTCCACTTT.

V usage is TRBV2 and J usage is TRBJ2-7; D call uncertain. The CDR3 runs to 11 residues. The germline gives CDR1 SNHLY, CDR2 FYNNEI. Trimming removed 6 bases from V and 7 bases from J, with 10 bases in between. In DNA form, the CDR3 reads TGTGCCAGCAGAACGGTGGTGGAGCAGTACTTC. Protein sequence: CASRTVVEQYF.

This clonotype was recorded many times. The genes are TRBV10-3 and TRBJ2-3; no definite D call. The V gene's germline CDR1 is ENHRY and CDR2 SYGVKD. Trimming cost V 8 bases and J 2 bases, with 23 bases left between them. This CDR3 is built from 17 residues. CDR3 region: CAIAAARTRVFTDTQYF. The CDR3 nucleotides are TGTGCCATCGCGGCTGCGCGGACCCGCGTGTTCACAGATACGCAGTATTTT.